The source of this TCR beta chain is a study of breast tumors, draining lymph nodes, adjacent tissues. The study, taken as a whole, reports: Tumors had less TCR diversity than lymph nodes, more than nontumor tissue. Data only fit, rather than demonstrated, lymph node origin of most tumor T cells. Luminal-like breast cancer showed significantly greater tumor-nontumor repertoire similarity than basal-like breast cancer did. The data were judged consistent with most tumor T cells coming from lymph node and expanding in tumor.

The length of the CDR3 is 12 residues. Between the trimmed V and J ends, which lost 6 bases and 9 bases, there was a span of 9 bases. Germline lookup yields CDR1 MNHEY and CDR2 SVGEGT. This clonotype ranks as large (0.1 to 1%). Antigen unknown. TCRdb re-derived calls from the multiplex PCR reads in MiXCR, one entry per CDR3 protein. The sample includes about 15,000 distinct CDR3 sequences, nearly 45% of them seen just once. The source is a female donor with breast cancer. Some clones in this sample may be carry-over from other donors' samples. The sequencing input was tumor-adjacent breast tissue. The chain recombines TRBV6-2 or TRBV6-3 with TRBJ1-6; no firm D call. The DNA of the CDR3 is TGTGCCAGCAGAACAATGAGTTCACCCCTCCACTTT. Encoded protein: CASRTMSSPLHF.